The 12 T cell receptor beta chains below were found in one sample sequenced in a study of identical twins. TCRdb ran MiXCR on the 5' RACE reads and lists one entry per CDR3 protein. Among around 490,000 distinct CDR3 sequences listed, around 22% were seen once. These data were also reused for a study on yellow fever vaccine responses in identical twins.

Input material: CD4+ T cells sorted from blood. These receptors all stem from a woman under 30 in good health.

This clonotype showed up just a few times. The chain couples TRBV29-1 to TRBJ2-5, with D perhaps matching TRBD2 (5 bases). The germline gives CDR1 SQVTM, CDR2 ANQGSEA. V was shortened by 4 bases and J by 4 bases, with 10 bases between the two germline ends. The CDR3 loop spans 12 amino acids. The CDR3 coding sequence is TGCAGCGTTGCGGCGGGCACAGAGACCCAGTACTTC. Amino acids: CSVAAGTETQYF.

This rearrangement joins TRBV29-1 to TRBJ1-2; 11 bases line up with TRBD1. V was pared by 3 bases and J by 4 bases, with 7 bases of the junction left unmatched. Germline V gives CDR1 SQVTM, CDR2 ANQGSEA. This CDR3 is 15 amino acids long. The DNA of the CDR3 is TGCAGCGTTGACAAGTCCGGGACAGGGGGCTATGGCTACACCTTC. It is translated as CSVDKSGTGGYGYTF.

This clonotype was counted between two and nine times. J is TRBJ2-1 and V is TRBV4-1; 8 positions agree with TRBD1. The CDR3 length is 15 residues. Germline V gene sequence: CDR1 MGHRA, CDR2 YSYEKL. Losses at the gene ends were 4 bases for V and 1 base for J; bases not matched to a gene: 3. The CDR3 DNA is TGCGCCAGCAGCCCGACAGGGGTGTCCTACAATGAGCAGTTCTTC. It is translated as CASSPTGVSYNEQFF.

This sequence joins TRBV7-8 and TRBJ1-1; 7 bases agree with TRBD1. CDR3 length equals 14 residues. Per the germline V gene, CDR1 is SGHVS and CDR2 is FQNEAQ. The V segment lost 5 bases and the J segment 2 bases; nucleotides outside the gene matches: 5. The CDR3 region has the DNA TGTGCCAGCAGCATATACAGGGGAAACACTGAAGCTTTCTTT. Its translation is CASSIYRGNTEAFF.

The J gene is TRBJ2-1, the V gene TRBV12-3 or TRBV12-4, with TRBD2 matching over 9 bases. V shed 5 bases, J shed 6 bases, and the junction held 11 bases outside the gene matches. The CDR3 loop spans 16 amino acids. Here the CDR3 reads CASSGGGGRAGNEQFF. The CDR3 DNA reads TGTGCCAGCAGTGGGGGTGGCGGGAGGGCCGGCAATGAGCAGTTCTTC.

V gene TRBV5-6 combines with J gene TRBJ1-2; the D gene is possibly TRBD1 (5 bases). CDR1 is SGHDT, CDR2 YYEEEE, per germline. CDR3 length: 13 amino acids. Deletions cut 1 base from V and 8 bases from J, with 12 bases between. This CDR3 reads CASSLTAWGGYTF. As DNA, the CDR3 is TGTGCCAGCAGCTTGACCGCCTGGGGCGGCTACACCTTC.

CDR3 sequence (DNA): TGTGCCAGCAGCGTACGGGGGGGCCAAAATGAAAAACTGTTTTTT. This gives the protein CASSVRGGQNEKLFF. The J gene is TRBJ1-4, the V gene TRBV9; D is possibly TRBD1 (6 bases). Germline CDR1 and CDR2: SGDLS and YYNGEE. This CDR3 comprises 15 residues. The ends were cut back, 1 base at V and 5 bases at J, with 12 bases in the middle.

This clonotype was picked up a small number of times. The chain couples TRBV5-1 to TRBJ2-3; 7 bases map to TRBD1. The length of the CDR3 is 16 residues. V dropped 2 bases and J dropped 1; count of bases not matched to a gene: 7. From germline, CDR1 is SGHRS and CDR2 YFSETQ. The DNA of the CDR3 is TGCGCCAGCAGCTTTGAGGGGGCCGATCGCACAGATACGCAGTATTTT. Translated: CASSFEGADRTDTQYF.

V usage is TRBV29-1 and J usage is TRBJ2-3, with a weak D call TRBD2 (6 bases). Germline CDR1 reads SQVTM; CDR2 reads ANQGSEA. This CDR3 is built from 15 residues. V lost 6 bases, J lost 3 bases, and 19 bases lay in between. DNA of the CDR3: TGCAGCGTAGGCGCTAGCGCAATTCGTACAGATACGCAGTATTTT. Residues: CSVGASAIRTDTQYF.

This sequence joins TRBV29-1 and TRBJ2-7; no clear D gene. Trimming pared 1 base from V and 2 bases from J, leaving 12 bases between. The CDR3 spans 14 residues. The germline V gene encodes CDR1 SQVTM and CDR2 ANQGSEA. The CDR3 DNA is TGCAGCGTTGAAGGGTGCAGGTTTACCTACGAGCAGTACGTC. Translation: CSVEGCRFTYEQYV.

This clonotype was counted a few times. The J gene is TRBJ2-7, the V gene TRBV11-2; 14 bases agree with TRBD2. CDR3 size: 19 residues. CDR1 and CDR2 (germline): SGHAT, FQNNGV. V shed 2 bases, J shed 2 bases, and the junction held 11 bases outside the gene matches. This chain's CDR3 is CASSLPGLAGGRNPYEQYF. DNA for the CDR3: TGTGCCAGCAGCTTACCTGGACTAGCGGGAGGTAGAAATCCCTACGAGCAGTACTTC.

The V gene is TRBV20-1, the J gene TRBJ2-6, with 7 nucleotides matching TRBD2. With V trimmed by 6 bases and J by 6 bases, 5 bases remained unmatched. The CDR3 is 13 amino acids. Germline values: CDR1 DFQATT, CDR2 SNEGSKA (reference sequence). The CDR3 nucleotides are TGCAGTGCGGGGGGGGGTTTGGCCAACGTCCTGACTTTC. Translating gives CSAGGGLANVLTF.